These 26 T cell receptor beta chains were sequenced from one sample in a study of T cell responses to AZD1222 COVID-19 vaccine. The assay was immunoSEQ multiplex PCR, and TCRdb's table has in-frame clones only and misses some. The repertoire holds more than 130,000 clones, with about nine tenths as singletons. The specimen comprised peripheral blood, sampled on day 0 of AZD1222 vaccination. These receptor sequences come from an adult in good health.

This clone has just a few counts. J is TRBJ2-1 and V is TRBV11-2, with D unclear. Germline CDR1 is SGHAT and CDR2 is FQNNGV. The length of the CDR3 is 11 residues. Trimming cost V 5 bases and J 8 bases, with 7 bases left between them. The CDR3 loop is CASSPLYEQFF. CDR3 nucleotide sequence: TGTGCCAGCAGCCCTCTTTATGAGCAGTTCTTC.

The chain carries TRBV27 and TRBJ2-7; D is unresolved. The germline gives CDR1 MNHEY, CDR2 SMNVEV (reference sequence). V was cut by 2 bases and J by 0 bases, with 11 bases left in between. The CDR3 extends over 15 amino acids. This chain's CDR3 is CASSLRPAISYEQYF. The CDR3 DNA follows: TGTGCCAGCAGTTTAAGGCCAGCTATCTCCTACGAGCAGTACTTC.

The V gene is TRBV5-1, the J gene TRBJ1-4, with 8 bases aligning to TRBD1. Germline V CDR1 and CDR2: SGHRS, YFSETQ. V shed 0 bases and J 7 bases; nucleotides not matched to a gene: 5. There are 15 residues in the CDR3. CDR3 in DNA: TGCGCCAGCAGCTTGGAATTGACAGGGGTTGAAAAACTGTTTTTT. Amino acid sequence: CASSLELTGVEKLFF.

The count of this clone is one. The gene calls are TRBV6-5 and TRBJ1-1, with a tentative D call TRBD1 (6 bases). In germline, CDR1 is MNHEY, CDR2 SVGAGI. The CDR3 contains 13 residues. V shed 7 bases and J shed 3 bases, with 12 bases lying between them. The CDR3 spells CASTSGVHTEAFF. CDR3 DNA: TGTGCCAGCACCTCAGGGGTTCACACTGAAGCTTTCTTT.

This clone was seen only a few times. V is TRBV4-1 and J is TRBJ1-5, with TRBD1 identical over 7 bases. Looked up from germline, CDR1 is MGHRA and CDR2 is YSYEKL. The CDR3 spans 15 residues. V lost 3 bases to trimming and J lost 1 base; unmatched junction nucleotides: 3. The CDR3 sequence: CASSHRQGSNQPQHF. The DNA of the CDR3 is TGCGCCAGCAGCCATAGACAGGGAAGCAATCAGCCCCAGCATTTT.

The V call is TRBV10-3, the J call TRBJ2-7; no definite D call. Germline V gene lookup returns CDR1 ENHRY and CDR2 SYGVKD. With 0 bases removed from V and 2 bases from J, the gap between germline ends came to 11 bases. This CDR3 region has 15 residues. CDR3 residues: CAISESPAGTYEQYF. The DNA for the CDR3 is TGTGCCATCAGTGAGTCCCCGGCAGGTACCTACGAGCAGTACTTC.

The chain uses TRBV27 and TRBJ1-1, with 7 bases that match TRBD1. CDR3 length equals 14 residues. From germline, CDR1 is MNHEY and CDR2 SMNVEV (reference sequence). The V and J ends lost 2 bases and 2 bases, in that order; junction bases with no gene match: 2. The CDR3 protein is CASSLKGANTEAFF. CDR3 coding DNA: TGTGCCAGCAGTTTAAAGGGGGCTAACACTGAAGCTTTCTTT.

This sequence joins TRBV6-5 and TRBJ2-1, with unresolved D. CDR1 and CDR2 (germline): MNHEY, SVGAGI. This CDR3 has 15 residues. Trimming left V 8 bases short and J 0 bases short, with 14 bases between. CDR3 protein: CASGVHPGSYNEQFF. The CDR3 bases are TGTGCCAGCGGGGTACACCCCGGCTCCTACAATGAGCAGTTCTTC.

J is TRBJ1-2 and V is TRBV27; weak D call: TRBD1 (5 bases). Trimming removed 3 bases from V and 6 bases from J, with 20 bases in between. This CDR3 spans 16 amino acids. Germline CDR1 and CDR2: MNHEY and SMNVEV (reference sequence). CDR3 nucleotide sequence: TGTGCCAGCAGTTTGAGTAGTGGCAGGGCCTTAAATGGCTACACCTTC. Encoded protein: CASSLSSGRALNGYTF.

This clone was counted between two and nine times. The chain links TRBV6-5 to TRBJ2-5; 9 bases line up with TRBD1. Per germline, CDR1 MNHEY and CDR2 SVGAGI. V gave up 6 bases and J gave up 0 bases; unmatched junction bases: 2. The CDR3 covers 14 residues. The CDR3 DNA sequence: TGTGCCAGCAGCCGGGACAGGGACCAAGAGACCCAGTACTTC. Residues: CASSRDRDQETQYF.

V is TRBV7-2 and J is TRBJ2-3; a possible D gene is TRBD1 (5 bases). Germline-derived CDR1 and CDR2 are SGHTA and FQGNSA. V was pared by 3 bases and J by 3 bases, with 7 bases between. There are 13 residues in the CDR3. Here the CDR3 reads CASSFKGTDTQYF. CDR3 DNA sequence: TGTGCCAGCAGCTTTAAGGGGACAGATACGCAGTATTTT.

Only a few counts were recorded for this clone. This chain connects TRBV18 to TRBJ2-7; 9 bases are shared with TRBD1. The V segment lost 4 bases and the J segment 5 bases; nucleotides outside the gene matches: 9. CDR3 size: 15 residues. Germline loops: CDR1 KGHSH, CDR2 LQKENI. The CDR3 coding sequence is TGTGCCAGCTCACAATCGGACAGGGGAGGCCACGAGCAGTACTTC. Translating gives CASSQSDRGGHEQYF.

The V gene is TRBV11-3, the J gene TRBJ2-1, with D unclear. CDR3 size: 15 residues. Trimming cost V 1 base and J 7 bases, with 14 bases left between them. Germline CDR1 SGHNT, CDR2 YENEEA. The CDR3 DNA is TGTGCCAGCAGCTTAGTGGGTCGTCGAATGAATGAGCAGTTCTTC. Translation: CASSLVGRRMNEQFF. The entire variable domain, with the rest obtained from reference TRBV11-3 and TRBJ2-1, is as follows: EAGVVQSPRYKIIEKKQPVAFWCNPISGHNTLYWYLQNLGQGPELLIRYENEEAVDDSQLPKDRFSAERLKGVDSTLKIQPAELGDSAVYLCASSLVGRRMNEQFFGPGTRLTVL.

The chain has TRBV29-1 and TRBJ1-3; D is unresolved. Germline V gives CDR1 SQVTM, CDR2 ANQGSEA. V lost 6 bases, J lost 4 bases, and 16 bases lay in between. The CDR3 spans 14 residues. This CDR3 is CSVAGAAGGNTIYF. CDR3 coding DNA: TGCAGCGTCGCTGGAGCGGCCGGCGGAAACACCATATATTTT.

DNA for the CDR3: TGTGCCTGGACGAGGAATGGCCACGAGCAGTACTTC. Its protein is CAWTRNGHEQYF. This chain joins TRBV30 and TRBJ2-7, with D uncertain. The CDR3 has 12 amino acids. Germline values: CDR1 GTSNPN, CDR2 SVGIG (reference sequence). Trimming removed 4 bases at V and 5 bases at J, with 12 bases between.

The V and J genes are TRBV12-5 and TRBJ2-5, with D hard to call. The CDR3 extends over 11 amino acids. Deletions cut 2 bases from V and 4 bases from J, with 2 bases between. Germline V gene sequence: CDR1 LGHNT, CDR2 FRNRAP. The CDR3 sequence: CASGLRETQYF. The CDR3, as DNA: TGTGCTAGTGGTTTGAGAGAGACCCAGTACTTC.

The rearrangement uses TRBV19 and TRBJ1-2; D not certain. The length of the CDR3 is 13 residues. The V gene lost 7 bases and the J gene lost 6 bases, with 15 bases spanning the gap. Germline CDR1 and CDR2: LNHDA and SQIVND (reference sequence). Here the CDR3 reads CASKAAGMDGYTF. The CDR3 DNA is TGTGCCAGTAAAGCTGCGGGGATGGATGGCTACACCTTC.

The genes are TRBV9 and TRBJ1-6, with D tentatively TRBD1 (5 bases). The ends were cut back, 3 bases at V and 5 bases at J, with 9 bases in the middle. Germline-derived CDR1 and CDR2 are SGDLS and YYNGEE. This CDR3 comprises 14 residues. The CDR3 sequence: CASSGGPHNSPLHF. CDR3 sequence (DNA): TGTGCCAGCAGCGGGGGACCTCATAATTCACCCCTCCACTTT.

The genes are TRBV12-5 and TRBJ1-1; 8 nucleotides agree with TRBD1. The CDR3 runs to 18 residues. Losses at the gene ends were 0 bases for V and 1 base for J; bases not matched to a gene: 10. The germline V gene encodes CDR1 LGHNT and CDR2 FRNRAP. CDR3 loop: CASGLVLFPGTGNTEAFF. The CDR3 DNA is TGTGCTAGTGGTTTGGTACTATTCCCCGGGACAGGGAACACTGAAGCTTTCTTT. Full variable domain (rest looked up from reference TRBV12-5 and TRBJ1-1): DARVTQTPRHKVTEMGQEVTMRCQPILGHNTVFWYRQTMMQGLELLAYFRNRAPLDDSGMPKDRFSAEMPDATLATLKIQPSEPRDSAVYFCASGLVLFPGTGNTEAFFGQGTRLTVV.

The chain carries TRBV5-1 and TRBJ1-2; D unresolved. The V end was cut by 0 bases, the J end by 8 bases, with 14 bases between. The CDR3 is 14 residues long. Per germline, CDR1 SGHRS and CDR2 YFSETQ. Written as DNA, the CDR3 is TGCGCCAGCAGCTTGGGCGAGGCGGTAGGCGGCTACACCTTC. The encoded protein is CASSLGEAVGGYTF.

The chain has TRBV29-1 and TRBJ1-5; 7 nucleotides agree with TRBD1. With V trimmed by 6 bases and J by 4 bases, 15 bases remained unmatched. Germline CDR1 is SQVTM and CDR2 is ANQGSEA. The CDR3 contains 16 residues. The CDR3 loop reads CSVQTLKGAQNQPQHF. The CDR3 DNA is TGCAGCGTCCAGACACTAAAGGGGGCTCAGAATCAGCCCCAGCATTTT.

This clone was seen once. The chain combines TRBV6-4 with TRBJ2-3; 15 nucleotides agree with TRBD2. Per the germline V gene, CDR1 is MRHNA and CDR2 is SNTAGT. The J segment lost 4 bases and the V segment lost 4 bases, leaving 0 bases of the junction unmatched. The CDR3 consists of 15 residues. CDR3 amino acids: CASSGTSGGADTQYF. CDR3 DNA: TGTGCCAGCAGTGGGACTAGCGGGGGGGCAGATACGCAGTATTTT.

The chain couples TRBV27 to TRBJ2-5; 8 bases are a match to TRBD2. Per germline, CDR1 MNHEY and CDR2 SMNVEV (reference sequence). CDR3 length equals 14 residues. The junction had 6 bases not matched to a gene; V was cut back by 4 bases and J by 5 bases. CDR3 protein: CASSSLAGLETQYF. In nucleotides, the CDR3 is TGTGCCAGCAGTTCCTTAGCGGGGTTGGAGACCCAGTACTTC.

The CDR3 loop is CASSARGHGANVLTF. The CDR3 region has the DNA TGTGCCAGTAGTGCGAGGGGGCACGGGGCCAACGTCCTGACTTTC. The gene calls are TRBV19 and TRBJ2-6, with 7 bases that match TRBD1. In germline, CDR1 is LNHDA, CDR2 SQIVND (reference sequence). CDR3 length equals 15 residues. J lost 4 bases, V lost 5 bases, and 5 bases had no gene match.

The V gene is TRBV19, the J gene TRBJ1-4; tentative D call: TRBD1 (6 bases). The V gene lost 10 bases and the J gene lost 7 bases, with 22 bases spanning the gap. The CDR3 totals 15 residues. CDR1 is LNHDA, CDR2 SQIVND, per germline (reference sequence). Written as DNA, the CDR3 is TGTGCCACCCTAAATCCAGGGGAAGTGGCTGAAAAACTGTTTTTT. Translated, it gives CATLNPGEVAEKLFF.

This sequence joins TRBV7-5 and TRBJ1-2. TRBV7-5 is a pseudogene segment. CDR3 length: 12 amino acids. This chain's CDR3 is CARSQESEGYTF. As DNA, the CDR3 is TGTGCCAGAAGCCAAGAATCCGAGGGCTACACCTTC.